The present T cell receptor (beta chain) was sequenced within a study of blood T cells in healthy people across ages. In the study overall: There was about one barcoded beta molecule captured by template switching per two T cells.

Concerning this clonotype: What it binds is not known.

V shed 2 bases and J 4 bases; nucleotides not matched to a gene: 8. Germline V gene sequence: CDR1 DFQATT, CDR2 SNEGSKA (reference sequence). The CDR3 runs to 15 residues. Study-level results: Per million T cells, the diversity of TCR beta decreased roughly linearly as age advanced. Both higher diversity and more naive CD4+ cells marked long-lived donors when set against aged donors.

The use of a sample-barcoded 5' primer and a J-beta primer mix characterized a second PCR of 7 to 11 cycles. TCRdb re-derived calls from the 5' RACE reads in MiXCR, one entry per CDR3 protein. In the table there are about 1.5 million distinct CDR3 sequences, approximately 39% of which are singletons. The receptor comes from a young woman in good health. Material: blood. This chain connects TRBV20-1 to TRBJ2-3; 8 bases line up with TRBD2. This CDR3 is CSARPSSGSSDTQYF. The CDR3 region has the DNA TGCAGTGCTAGACCCTCGAGCGGGAGTTCAGATACGCAGTATTTT.